This T cell receptor beta chain is from a study of tumor-infiltrating lymphocytes in primary liver carcinoma. Overall study: Samples returned roughly 3.65 to 7.5 million productive TCRbeta reads, a yield that was similar across tissue types. Points from the study as a whole: Appearing in all five tumor regions was true of only about 7.5-24% of top clones.

The tissue used was unsorted bulk material of roughly 17-33 mg. RNA and DNA were co-extracted from it with the AllPrep DNA/RNA mini kit. Each tumor had five separate regions sampled. CDR1 SGHRS and CDR2 YFSETQ come from the germline V gene. The CDR3 is made up of 14 amino acids. As concerns this clonotype: The antigen remains undetermined. One base away lies a much larger clone, so this may be a sequencing read error.

Total RNA (approximately 500 ng) served as template for TCR beta cDNA synthesis primed by a constant-region primer. Investigators got TCR beta libraries out of three nested multiplex PCR rounds, done with slightly modified ARM-PCR. For around 9 cycles apiece, the opening two PCR rounds ran with TRBV1-TRBV30 forward primers and a C-beta reverse primer. TCRdb recomputed calls from the multiplex PCR reads with MiXCR, one row per CDR3 protein. This sample yields about 210,000 distinct CDR3 sequences, of which about 82% are seen a single time; around 18% belongs to the top ten. The source of this sequence is a man aged 40-50 years with primary liver carcinoma and hepatitis B virus infection. The sequencing input was tumor tissue from primary liver carcinoma. The chain recombines TRBV5-1 with TRBJ1-1; D perhaps matches TRBD1 (5 bases). The CDR3 sequence: CASSPGTTNTGAFF. For the CDR3, the DNA is TGCGCCAGCAGTCCCGGGACGACGAACACTGGAGCTTTCTTT.